These T cell receptor beta chains were read from a single sample in a study of blood T cell repertoires in COVID-19. Generated by immunoSEQ multiplex PCR, the TCRdb table keeps only in-frame clones and is missing some. The table lists about 160,000 clones, 65% to 85% of them singletons. Sequences were obtained from peripheral blood. Receptor source: a woman at least 80 years old with acute or convalescent COVID-19. Each CDR3 is given with its conserved first and last residue. A D gene is named only where the DNA matches it firmly. The size entry is marked missing in some rows and otherwise reads once, few, many or a size class.

clone_size | j_call | d_call | v_call | cdr3_nt | cdr3_aa
NA | TRBJ1-3 | NA | TRBV5-1 | TGCGCCAGCAGACCAGGACCGCGGGGGATCTCTGGAAACACCATATATTTT | CASRPGPRGISGNTIYF
NA | TRBJ1-2 | NA | TRBV5-1 | TGCGCCAGCAGCCCCATGGAGGCAACAGGGCCGAACTATGGCTACACCTTC | CASSPMEATGPNYGYTF
NA | TRBJ1-1 | TRBD1 | TRBV28 | TGTGCCAGCAGTTTGGACAGGGGAACTGAAGCTTTCTTT | CASSLDRGTEAFF
NA | TRBJ2-7 | NA | TRBV19 | TGTGCCAGTAGTATACGAGGGAAGATCTACGAGCAGTACTTC | CASSIRGKIYEQYF
NA | TRBJ1-2 | TRBD1 | TRBV14 | TGTGCCAGCAGCCCCGGGACAGCCTATGGCTACACCTTC | CASSPGTAYGYTF
NA | TRBJ2-1 | TRBD2 | TRBV19 | TGTGCCAGTAGTCGCGGGGGGGCTATCCATGAGCAGTTCTTC | CASSRGGAIHEQFF
NA | TRBJ2-7 | NA | TRBV6-1 | TGTGCCAGCAGTGAAGGCGGCTTGTACTTC | CASSEGGLYF
few | TRBJ2-1 | NA | TRBV10-1 | TGCGCCAGCAGTGAGTCGAACAGTTACAATGAGCAGTTCTTC | CASSESNSYNEQFF
NA | TRBJ1-5 | NA | TRBV30 | TGTGCCTGGAGCGTGACAGGAATGAGCAATCAGCCCCAGCATTTT | CAWSVTGMSNQPQHF
NA | TRBJ2-2 | NA | TRBV16 | TGTGCCAGCCGACCCAGGGTCACCGGGGAGCTGTTTTTT | CASRPRVTGELFF
NA | TRBJ2-7 | NA | TRBV7-9 | TGTGCCAGCAGTAAATGGGGGCGGGTGAGCTCCTACGAGCAGTACTTC | CASSKWGRVSSYEQYF
NA | TRBJ2-3 | NA | TRBV29-1 | TGCAGCGCCCGAAGGGCTAGCGGCACAGATACGCAGTATTTT | CSARRASGTDTQYF
NA | TRBJ2-6 | NA | TRBV5-1 | TGCGCCAGCAGCGCCTTGGGGACAACAAGCGTCTCTGGGGCCAACGTCCTGACTTTC | CASSALGTTSVSGANVLTF
NA | TRBJ1-3 | NA | TRBV28 | TGTGCCAGCAGTGATAGCGGGGGAAACACCATATATTTT | CASSDSGGNTIYF
NA | TRBJ1-5 | TRBD1 | TRBV18 | TGTGCCAGCTCACTAGACGGACAGGGTTTCCAGCCCCAGCATTTT | CASSLDGQGFQPQHF
NA | TRBJ2-7 | TRBD1 | TRBV29-1 | TGCAGCGTTGGAGGACAGGGTCGGGAGCAGTACTTC | CSVGGQGREQYF
NA | TRBJ1-5 | NA | TRBV28 | TGTGCCAGCAGACCGACCCACTCTAGAGGCCAGCCCCAGCATTTT | CASRPTHSRGQPQHF
NA | TRBJ2-3 | TRBD1 | TRBV4-2 | TGTGCCAGCAGCCCCGTCATCGGACAGGGGGCTGAAGATACGCAGTATTTT | CASSPVIGQGAEDTQYF
NA | TRBJ1-5 | NA | TRBV2 | TGTGCCAGCAGTGAACCTAATCAGCCCCAGCATTTT | CASSEPNQPQHF
NA | TRBJ1-4 | NA | TRBV6-5 | TGTGCCAGCAGTTACGTACTAATTGAAAAACTGTTTTTT | CASSYVLIEKLFF
NA | TRBJ2-3 | NA | TRBV9 | TGTGCCAGCAGCGTAGAAGCATTGACAGATACGCAGTATTTT | CASSVEALTDTQYF
NA | TRBJ1-6 | TRBD1 | TRBV2 | TGTGCCAGCAGAGATGACAGGGTTAATTCACCCCTCCACTTT | CASRDDRVNSPLHF
NA | TRBJ2-5 | NA | TRBV28 | TGTGCCAGCAGCTCACCCGGGACTCTCCCCTCCCAGTACTTC | CASSSPGTLPSQYF
NA | TRBJ1-5 | TRBD1 | TRBV5-1 | TGCGCCAGCAGCTTGGCCCCGACAGGGGGAGGTCAGCCCCAGCATTTT | CASSLAPTGGGQPQHF
NA | TRBJ2-1 | TRBD2 | TRBV4-2 | TGTGCCAGCAGCAAAGGACTAGCGGGAAACAATGAGCAGTTCTTC | CASSKGLAGNNEQFF
NA | TRBJ1-5 | NA | TRBV27 | TGTGCCAGCAGCCAGGACAGATCTAGCAATCAGCCCCAGCATTTT | CASSQDRSSNQPQHF
NA | TRBJ2-3 | NA | TRBV27 | TGTGCCAGCAGTTTAGGGCTAGCGAGCACAGATACGCAGTATTTT | CASSLGLASTDTQYF
once | TRBJ2-5 | NA | TRBV6-5 | TGTGCCAGCAGCTTCAGGGATGGGGAGACCCAGTACTTC | CASSFRDGETQYF
NA | TRBJ1-4 | NA | TRBV28 | TGTGCCAGCAGTTCCCTACAGGGCTACGAAAAACTGTTTTTT | CASSSLQGYEKLFF
NA | TRBJ2-3 | TRBD1 | TRBV19 | TGTGCCAGTAGTACTACCGGATGGACAGGGGGCGAGGATACGCAGTATTTT | CASSTTGWTGGEDTQYF
NA | TRBJ2-1 | TRBD2 | TRBV7-9 | TGTGCCAGCAGCTTAGGTGGGGGGGGCTCCTACAATGAGCAGTTCTTC | CASSLGGGGSYNEQFF
NA | TRBJ1-6 | TRBD1 | TRBV14 | TGTGCCAGCAGCCTCCCCCAGGGACAGGGATATAATTCACCCCTCCACTTT | CASSLPQGQGYNSPLHF
NA | TRBJ1-2 | NA | TRBV6-1 | TGTGCCAGCAGTGAAGGCTTGGCAGTCTATGGCTACACCTTC | CASSEGLAVYGYTF
few | TRBJ1-2 | NA | TRBV6-4 | TGTGCCAGCAGTGACCCCGCGGGCTATGGCTACACCTTC | CASSDPAGYGYTF
NA | TRBJ2-1 | TRBD2 | TRBV3-1/TRBV3-2 | TGTGCCAGCAGCCTCACTAGCGCGACCTACAATGAGCAGTTCTTC | CASSLTSATYNEQFF
once | TRBJ2-1 | TRBD1 | TRBV19 | TGTGCCAGCCAGACCCGGACAGGGATCGGTGAGCAGTTCTTC | CASQTRTGIGEQFF
NA | TRBJ1-4 | NA | TRBV28 | TGTGCCAGCAGTCTTACCCGGGAACTGTTTTTT | CASSLTRELFF
NA | TRBJ2-5 | NA | TRBV7-9 | TGTGCCAGCAGCGTCCTCCCGGACTTGGGGGAGACCCAGTACTTC | CASSVLPDLGETQYF
NA | TRBJ1-4 | TRBD1 | TRBV28 | TGTGCCAGCAGTTCAGGGACAGGGGGGGGTGAAAAACTGTTTTTT | CASSSGTGGGEKLFF
NA | TRBJ1-1 | NA | TRBV10-1 | TGCGCCAGCAGCCCCACGCTAGGGGAAGGCACTGAAGCTTTCTTT | CASSPTLGEGTEAFF
NA | TRBJ2-3 | NA | TRBV5-8 | TGTGCCAGCAGCTTGCTAGCTAACACAGATACGCAGTATTTT | CASSLLANTDTQYF
few | TRBJ1-2 | NA | TRBV7-8 | TGTGCCAGCAGCCCAGGGACAACCAGCTATGGCTACACCTTC | CASSPGTTSYGYTF
once | TRBJ2-6 | NA | TRBV19 | TGTGCCAGTAGTCCATGGCAGGCGAACTCTGGGGCCAACGTCCTGACTTTC | CASSPWQANSGANVLTF
NA | TRBJ1-2 | NA | TRBV27 | TGTGCCAGCAGTTTCCTCGCGAACTATGGCTACACCTTC | CASSFLANYGYTF
NA | TRBJ1-1 | NA | TRBV18 | TGTGCCAGCTCACCCCAGAATCGGGCTGAAGCTTTCTTT | CASSPQNRAEAFF
once | TRBJ2-5 | TRBD1 | TRBV28 | TGTGCCAGCAGACAGCCGGGACAGGGTGCGGAGACCCAGTACTTC | CASRQPGQGAETQYF
NA | TRBJ1-1 | NA | TRBV18 | TGTGCCAGCTCAACGACATCCTCGGCTGAAGCTTTCTTT | CASSTTSSAEAFF
NA | TRBJ1-1 | NA | TRBV5-1 | TGCGCCAGCAGCCAAGGCGGTCTGTCGCTGAACACTGAAGCTTTCTTT | CASSQGGLSLNTEAFF